The present T cell receptor (beta chain) was sequenced within a study of blood T cell repertoires in COVID-19. The V and J ends lost 0 bases and 5 bases respectively, with 13 bases between them. Germline CDR1 LGHDT, CDR2 YNNKEL (reference sequence). The CDR3 has 15 amino acids. Participants came from fewer than 25 US areas, aged roughly 18 to 95 years. Participants had their cohort set by participant-reported clinical history. Original analysis: Reference gene primer amplification yielded estimated nucleated cell counts. Data came from immunoSEQ multiplex PCR; TCRdb stores just in-frame clones and leaves some out. The V and J calls and the clone size are those of that table, but D and trimming were determined from the DNA. Found here are 200,000 to 300,000 clones, about 91% of them singletons; the top ten hold roughly 1.2%.

The sequencing input was PBMCs or T cells enriched from blood (not recorded which). The TCR was taken from a woman in her thirties or forties with acute COVID-19. This chain connects TRBV3-1 (or the pseudogene TRBV3-2) to TRBJ1-2; D call uncertain. CDR3 in amino acids: CASSQDPGSWYGYTF. Written as DNA, the CDR3 is TGTGCCAGCAGCCAAGATCCGGGGAGCTGGTATGGCTACACCTTC.